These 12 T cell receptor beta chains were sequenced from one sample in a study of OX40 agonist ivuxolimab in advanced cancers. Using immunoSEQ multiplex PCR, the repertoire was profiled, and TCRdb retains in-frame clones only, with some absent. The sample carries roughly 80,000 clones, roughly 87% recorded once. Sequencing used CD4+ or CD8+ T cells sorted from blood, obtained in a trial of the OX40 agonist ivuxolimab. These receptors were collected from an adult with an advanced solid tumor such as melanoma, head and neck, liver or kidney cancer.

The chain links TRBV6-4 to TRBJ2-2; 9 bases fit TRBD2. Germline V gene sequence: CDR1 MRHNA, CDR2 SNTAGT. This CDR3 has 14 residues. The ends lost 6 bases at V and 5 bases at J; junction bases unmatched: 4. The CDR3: CASRGTSGTGELFF. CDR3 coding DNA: TGTGCCAGCAGGGGTACTAGCGGGACCGGGGAGCTGTTTTTT.

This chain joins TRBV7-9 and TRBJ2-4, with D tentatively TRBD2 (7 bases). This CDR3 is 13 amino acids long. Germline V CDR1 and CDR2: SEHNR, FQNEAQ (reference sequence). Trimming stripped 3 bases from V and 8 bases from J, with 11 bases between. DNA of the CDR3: TGTGCCAGCAGCTTCGGGGGGCAGGACATTCAGTACTTC. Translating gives CASSFGGQDIQYF. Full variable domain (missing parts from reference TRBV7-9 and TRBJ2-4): DTGVSQNPRHKITKRGQNVTFRCDPISEHNRLYWYRQTLGQGPEFLTYFQNEAQLEKSRLLSDRFSAERPKGSFSTLEIQRTEQGDSAMYLCASSFGGQDIQYFGAGTRLSVL.

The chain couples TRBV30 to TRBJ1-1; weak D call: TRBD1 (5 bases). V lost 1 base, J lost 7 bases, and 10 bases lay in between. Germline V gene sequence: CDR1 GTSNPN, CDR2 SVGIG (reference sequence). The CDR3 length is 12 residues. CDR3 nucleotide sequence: TGTGCCTGGAGTGGGGGACGATATGAAGCTTTCTTT. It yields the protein CAWSGGRYEAFF.

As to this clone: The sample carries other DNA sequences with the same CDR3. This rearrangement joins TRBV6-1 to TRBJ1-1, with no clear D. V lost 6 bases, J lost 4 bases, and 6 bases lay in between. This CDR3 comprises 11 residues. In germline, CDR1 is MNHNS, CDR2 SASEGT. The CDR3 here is CASSPGTEAFF. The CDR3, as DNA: TGTGCCAGCAGCCCAGGCACTGAAGCTTTCTTT.

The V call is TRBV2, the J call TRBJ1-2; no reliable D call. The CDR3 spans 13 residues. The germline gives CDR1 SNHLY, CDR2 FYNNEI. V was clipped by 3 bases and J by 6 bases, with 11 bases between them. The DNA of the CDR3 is TGTGCCAGCAGTGAGGGCTTTGGCAATGGCTACACCTTC. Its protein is CASSEGFGNGYTF.

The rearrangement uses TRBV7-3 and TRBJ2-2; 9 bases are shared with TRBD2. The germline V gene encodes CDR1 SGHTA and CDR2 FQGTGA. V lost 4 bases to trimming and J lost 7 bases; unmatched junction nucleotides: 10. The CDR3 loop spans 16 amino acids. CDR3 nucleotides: TGTGCCAGCAGCTCCTCGGCGGGAGGGCCGGGCGGGGAGCTGTTTTTT. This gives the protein CASSSSAGGPGGELFF.

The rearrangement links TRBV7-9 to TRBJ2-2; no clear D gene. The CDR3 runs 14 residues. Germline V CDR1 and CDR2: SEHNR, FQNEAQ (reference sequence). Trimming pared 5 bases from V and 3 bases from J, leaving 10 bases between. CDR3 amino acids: CASSTDRDTGELFF. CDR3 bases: TGTGCCAGCAGCACCGACCGAGACACCGGGGAGCTGTTTTTT.

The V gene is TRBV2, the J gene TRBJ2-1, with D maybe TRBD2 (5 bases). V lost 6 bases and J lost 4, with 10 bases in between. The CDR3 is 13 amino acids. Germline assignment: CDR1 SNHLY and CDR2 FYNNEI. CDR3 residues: CASSTEAYNEQFF. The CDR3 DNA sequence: TGTGCCAGCAGCACGGAGGCATACAATGAGCAGTTCTTC.

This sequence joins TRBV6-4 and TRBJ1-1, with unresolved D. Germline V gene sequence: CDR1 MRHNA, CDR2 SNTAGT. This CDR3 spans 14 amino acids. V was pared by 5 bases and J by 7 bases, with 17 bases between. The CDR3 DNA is TGTGCCAGCAGTCCGGGCCCCCCGTGGGGTGAAGCTTTCTTT. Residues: CASSPGPPWGEAFF.

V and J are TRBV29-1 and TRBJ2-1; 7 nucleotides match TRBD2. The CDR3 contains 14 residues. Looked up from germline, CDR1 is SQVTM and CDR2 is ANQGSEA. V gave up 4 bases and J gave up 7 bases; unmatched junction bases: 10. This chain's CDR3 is CSVADGGSRNEQFF. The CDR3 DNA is TGCAGCGTTGCAGATGGCGGGAGTCGGAATGAGCAGTTCTTC.

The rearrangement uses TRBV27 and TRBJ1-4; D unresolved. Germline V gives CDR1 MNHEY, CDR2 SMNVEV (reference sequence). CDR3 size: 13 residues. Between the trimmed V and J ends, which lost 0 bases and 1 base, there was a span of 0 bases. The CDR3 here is CASSLSTNEKLFF. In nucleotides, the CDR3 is TGTGCCAGCAGTTTATCAACTAATGAAAAACTGTTTTTT.

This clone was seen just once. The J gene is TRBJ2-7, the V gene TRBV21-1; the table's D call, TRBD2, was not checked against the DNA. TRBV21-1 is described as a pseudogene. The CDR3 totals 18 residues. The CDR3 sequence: CASSKVRWGDPTQYEQYF. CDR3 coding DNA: TGTGCCAGCAGCAAAGTACGATGGGGGGATCCTACCCAGTACGAGCAGTACTTC.